The 31 T cell receptor beta chains reported below all come from one sample, sequenced in a study of response to subunit inactivated influenza vaccine. TCRdb re-called the RT-PCR reads through MiXCR, storing one row per CDR3 protein. This sample yields a few hundred thousand distinct CDR3 sequences, of which approximately 11% are seen a single time; about an eighth belongs to the top ten. The source was PBMCs from blood, collected more than 35 days after vaccination. The receptors come from a man between 50 and 59 years old who received an inactivated influenza vaccine.

This clonotype was counted only a few times. The chain links TRBV6-2 or TRBV6-3 to TRBJ2-4, with 7 nucleotides matching TRBD2. Per germline, CDR1 MNHEY and CDR2 SVGEGT. This CDR3 spans 13 amino acids. J gave up 13 bases and V 6 bases, and 12 bases lay outside the gene matches. DNA of the CDR3: TGTGCCAGCAGCCTGATGGGGGGGACGATGCAGTACTTC. Translated: CASSLMGGTMQYF.

This clonotype was picked up a small number of times. This chain joins TRBV30 and TRBJ2-1, with D unresolved. Germline-derived CDR1 and CDR2 are GTSNPN and SVGIG (reference sequence). This CDR3 has 14 residues. Trimming cost V 5 bases and J 0 bases, with 11 bases left between them. This CDR3 reads CAWEASNSYNEQFF. CDR3 coding DNA: TGTGCCTGGGAGGCTAGTAACTCCTACAATGAGCAGTTCTTC.

A few counts support this clonotype. The chain combines TRBV10-3 with TRBJ2-7, with TRBD1 matching over 7 bases. Germline lookup yields CDR1 ENHRY and CDR2 SYGVKD. The V and J ends lost 11 bases and 5 bases, in that order; junction bases with no gene match: 12. There are 13 residues in the CDR3. CDR3: CASMGQSGHEQYF. The CDR3 DNA reads TGTGCCTCAATGGGACAGTCAGGACACGAGCAGTACTTC.

This clonotype was counted ten times or more. This chain joins TRBV5-1 and TRBJ2-3; 7 nucleotides match TRBD2. The CDR3 totals 18 residues. The V segment lost 1 base and the J segment 1 base; nucleotides outside the gene matches: 12. Germline V gene sequence: CDR1 SGHRS, CDR2 YFSETQ. Written as DNA, the CDR3 is TGCGCCAGCAGCTTGTCAGCAAAGGCGGGAGTTGGCACAGATACGCAGTATTTT. This gives the protein CASSLSAKAGVGTDTQYF.

The rearrangement joins TRBV9 to TRBJ2-7, with 8 nucleotides matching TRBD1. Germline V gene sequence: CDR1 SGDLS, CDR2 YYNGEE. Trimming at V came to 0 bases and at J to 3 bases, leaving 5 bases not matched to a gene. This CDR3 region has 15 residues. The CDR3 protein is CASSVDPGQVYEQYF. The CDR3 DNA follows: TGTGCCAGCAGCGTAGATCCGGGACAGGTCTACGAGCAGTACTTC.

This clonotype was counted ten times or more. The rearrangement joins TRBV12-3 or TRBV12-4 to TRBJ2-7; D remains ambiguous. The CDR3 runs 12 residues. Trimming took off 6 bases at V and 2 bases at J, with 8 bases between the two ends. The CDR3 sequence: CASSYWAYEQYF. As DNA, the CDR3 is TGTGCCAGCAGCTACTGGGCCTACGAGCAGTACTTC.

This clonotype was observed a few times. The J gene is TRBJ2-1, the V gene TRBV4-3; maybe TRBD1 (5 bases). The CDR3 covers 17 residues. Trimming took off 0 bases at V and 4 bases at J, with 16 bases between the two ends. From germline, CDR1 is LGHNA and CDR2 YSLEER. The CDR3 DNA follows: TGCGCCAGCAGCCAAGATTGGGGCAGAGAGATTTACAATGAGCAGTTCTTC. This codes for CASSQDWGREIYNEQFF.

V and J are TRBV24-1 and TRBJ2-5; 8 positions agree with TRBD2. V was clipped by 3 bases and J by 1 base; unmatched bases: 3. This CDR3 has 15 amino acids. CDR1 KGHDR and CDR2 SFDVKD come from the germline V gene. CDR3 nucleotides: TGTGCCACCAGTGATAAACTAGCGGTCCAAGAGACCCAGTACTTC. Its translation: CATSDKLAVQETQYF.

The genes are TRBV7-9 and TRBJ2-7, with 9 nucleotides matching TRBD1. Per the germline V gene, CDR1 is SEHNR and CDR2 is FQNEAQ (reference sequence). The ends lost 4 bases at V and 4 bases at J; junction bases unmatched: 11. CDR3 size: 16 residues. The CDR3 coding sequence is TGTGCCAGCAGCTCAGAAGGACAGGGGAATAGTTACGAGCAGTACTTC. As protein: CASSSEGQGNSYEQYF.

The V call is TRBV28, the J call TRBJ2-3, with 9 bases aligning to TRBD2. Losses at the gene ends were 2 bases for V and 1 base for J; bases not matched to a gene: 7. The CDR3 is made up of 17 amino acids. Germline CDR1 and CDR2: MDHEN and SYDVKM. CDR3 protein: CASSLAGGLGGTDTQYF. The CDR3 coding sequence is TGTGCCAGCAGTTTAGCGGGGGGGCTCGGTGGCACAGATACGCAGTATTTT.

The chain joins TRBV10-1 to TRBJ1-6; a weak D match, TRBD1 (6 bases). V lost 8 bases, J lost 6 bases, and 11 bases lay in between. This CDR3 has 13 residues. Germline CDR1 is WNHNN and CDR2 is SYGVQD (reference sequence). The CDR3 nucleotides are TGCGCCAGCCGGACAGACCTTAATTCACCCCTCCACTTT. The encoded protein is CASRTDLNSPLHF.

The chain combines TRBV18 with TRBJ1-6; D gene unclear. CDR3 size: 13 residues. Germline assignment: CDR1 KGHSH and CDR2 LQKENI. V dropped 11 bases and J dropped 9 bases, with 17 bases sitting between them. The CDR3 is CAGEAVLGSPLHF. As DNA, the CDR3 is TGTGCCGGGGAGGCAGTCCTGGGTTCACCCCTCCACTTT. Filled out from reference TRBV18 and TRBJ1-6, the complete variable domain reads NAGVMQNPRHLVRRRGQEARLRCSPMKGHSHVYWYRQLPEEGLKFMVYLQKENIIDESGMPKERFSAEFPKEGPSILRIQQVVRGDSAAYFCAGEAVLGSPLHFGNGTRLTVT.

This sequence joins TRBV7-2 and TRBJ1-6, with D unclear. This CDR3 spans 14 amino acids. V lost 9 bases to trimming and J lost 6 bases, with 15 bases between them. CDR1 is SGHTA, CDR2 FQGNSA, per germline. DNA for the CDR3: TGTGCCAGTGGAGAACTCGGACCTAATTCACCCCTCCACTTT. Residues: CASGELGPNSPLHF.

This clonotype was seen only a few times. The rearrangement uses TRBV20-1 and TRBJ2-1; D gene uncertain. Between the trimmed V and J ends, which lost 5 bases and 0 bases, there was a span of 8 bases. The CDR3 covers 13 residues. The germline V gene encodes CDR1 DFQATT and CDR2 SNEGSKA (reference sequence). CDR3 in DNA: TGCAGTGCTTCAGATTCCTCCTACAATGAGCAGTTCTTC. It specifies CSASDSSYNEQFF.

V usage is TRBV12-3 or TRBV12-4 and J usage is TRBJ2-7, with TRBD2 matching 8 bases. The CDR3 has 14 amino acids. V gave up 4 bases and J gave up 4 bases; unmatched junction bases: 6. The CDR3 reads CASSSREGRYEQYF. In DNA form, the CDR3 reads TGTGCCAGCAGTTCCCGGGAGGGGCGATACGAGCAGTACTTC.

In the case of this clonotype: A much larger clone differs by one base, so this may be a read error. The chain combines TRBV7-8 with TRBJ2-5; D gene unclear. Germline-derived CDR1 and CDR2 are SGHVS and FQNEAQ. The CDR3 spans 16 residues. The CDR3 DNA is TGTGTCAGCAGCTCGGCTCGGTTGGCGGACCAAGAGACCCAGTACTTC. This sequence encodes CVSSSARLADQETQYF.

This clonotype has more than one count but fewer than ten. A much larger clone lies one base from this, so it may be a read error. The rearrangement links TRBV2 to TRBJ2-2; 8 bases fit TRBD2. Germline lookup yields CDR1 SNHLY and CDR2 FYNNEI. Losses at the gene ends were 4 bases for V and 4 bases for J; bases not matched to a gene: 2. The CDR3 length is 14 residues. CDR3 sequence (DNA): TGTGCCAGCAGTGCCCTAGCGGGCACCGGGGAGCTGTTTTTT. As protein: CASSALAGTGELFF.

This clonotype has more than one count but fewer than ten. V and J are TRBV4-3 and TRBJ1-1; no clear D gene. V was pared by 0 bases and J by 2 bases, with 22 bases between. The germline V gene encodes CDR1 LGHNA and CDR2 YSLEER. The CDR3 totals 19 residues. CDR3 nucleotide sequence: TGCGCCAGCAGCCAAGATACCCCGTTTGAGAGGTGGGGAAACACTGAAGCTTTCTTT. Amino acids: CASSQDTPFERWGNTEAFF.

This clonotype has more than one count but fewer than ten. The rearrangement links TRBV5-6 to TRBJ2-1; the match to TRBD2 covers 7 bases. The V gene end was trimmed by 6 bases and the J gene end by 0 bases; junction bases not matched to a gene: 9. The CDR3 length is 16 residues. Germline V lookup: CDR1 SGHDT, CDR2 YYEEEE. CDR3 DNA: TGTGCCAGCATCATTAGCGGGTCAAGCTCCTACAATGAGCAGTTCTTC. Amino acid sequence: CASIISGSSSYNEQFF.

This clonotype was recorded many times. The gene calls are TRBV24-1 and TRBJ2-1; D gene uncertain. The V end lost 9 bases, the J end lost 0 bases, and 8 bases lay between the germline ends. CDR1 is KGHDR, CDR2 SFDVKD, per germline. The CDR3 length is 13 residues. CDR3 nucleotides: TGTGCCACCTCGTGGAGCTCCTACAATGAGCAGTTCTTC. Translated: CATSWSSYNEQFF.

This clonotype has a handful of counts. The chain employs TRBV7-9 and TRBJ1-4; D remains ambiguous. Between the trimmed V and J ends, which lost 5 bases and 4 bases, there was a span of 17 bases. Germline loops: CDR1 SEHNR, CDR2 FQNEAQ (reference sequence). The CDR3 is made up of 16 amino acids. The CDR3: CASSLIRTENNEKLFF. The CDR3, as DNA: TGTGCCAGCAGCCTTATACGGACGGAAAATAATGAAAAACTGTTTTTT.

This clonotype was seen repeatedly, ten times or more. V is TRBV7-9 and J is TRBJ2-7, with TRBD1 identical over 9 bases. With 4 bases clipped from V and 6 bases from J, the junction kept 10 bases outside the gene matches. In germline, CDR1 is SEHNR, CDR2 FQNEAQ (reference sequence). The CDR3 sequence is 15 residues long. The CDR3 region has the DNA TGTGCCAGCAGCTCAGGGACAGGGAGGATGAGCGAGCAGTACTTC. This translates into CASSSGTGRMSEQYF. Filled out from reference TRBV7-9 and TRBJ2-7, the complete variable domain reads DTGVSQNPRHKITKRGQNVTFRCDPISEHNRLYWYRQTLGQGPEFLTYFQNEAQLEKSRLLSDRFSAERPKGSFSTLEIQRTEQGDSAMYLCASSSGTGRMSEQYFGPGTRLTVT.

Worth noting for this clonotype: A read error is possible here, since a much larger clone lies one base away. The chain is built from TRBV5-1 and TRBJ2-7; 9 bases fit TRBD2. V lost 7 bases, J lost 4 bases, and 15 bases stayed unmatched. The V gene's germline CDR1 is SGHRS and CDR2 YFSETQ. CDR3 size: 16 residues. CDR3 sequence (DNA): TGCGCCAGCGTCCCTGTCAGCGGGGGGTCAAGGTACGAGCAGTACTTC. This encodes CASVPVSGGSRYEQYF.

V and J are TRBV9 and TRBJ1-3, with D unresolved. The V and J ends lost 0 bases and 0 bases respectively, with 7 bases between them. The CDR3 has 15 amino acids. Germline CDR1 SGDLS, CDR2 YYNGEE. The CDR3 bases are TGTGCCAGCAGCGTAGAGTGGAGCTCTGGAAACACCATATATTTT. Its translation is CASSVEWSSGNTIYF.

This chain uses TRBV6-1 with TRBJ1-6; TRBD1 matches 7 bases. Germline CDR1 MNHNS, CDR2 SASEGT. The CDR3 length is 16 residues. Unmatched junction bases numbered 10, after V lost 7 bases and J lost 4 bases. CDR3 sequence reads: CASTDRGQNYNSPLHF. DNA of the CDR3: TGTGCCAGCACCGATCGGGGACAGAATTATAATTCACCCCTCCACTTT.

This clonotype was counted only a few times. The chain carries TRBV28 and TRBJ2-7; 12 bases fit TRBD1. CDR1 MDHEN and CDR2 SYDVKM come from the germline V gene. CDR3 length equals 15 residues. V was pared by 3 bases and J by 5 bases, with 5 bases of the junction left unmatched. The CDR3 spells CASSFRDRGPNEQYF. In DNA, the CDR3 is TGTGCCAGCAGTTTTCGGGACAGGGGGCCGAACGAGCAGTACTTC. Drawing the rest from reference TRBV28 and TRBJ2-7, the complete variable domain is DVKVTQSSRYLVKRTGEKVFLECVQDMDHENMFWYRQDPGLGLRLIYFSYDVKMKEKGDIPEGYSVSREKKERFSLILESASTNQTSMYLCASSFRDRGPNEQYFGPGTRLTVT.

This clonotype was observed at least ten times. The V gene is TRBV12-3 or TRBV12-4, the J gene TRBJ1-1; TRBD1 might be the D (5 bases). This CDR3 contains 12 residues. Trimming took 5 bases from V and 13 from J, leaving 17 bases between them. The CDR3 DNA reads as TGTGCCAGCAGTCCCTCAGGGTGGGCGGGTTTCTTT. Protein: CASSPSGWAGFF.

As regards this clonotype: The junction differs from germline at one of its ends, possibly a read error. J is TRBJ2-7 and V is TRBV4-2; D is uncertain. Germline V gives CDR1 LGHNA, CDR2 YNFKEQ. This CDR3 has 15 residues. The CDR3 DNA reads as TGTGCCAGCAGCGAAGACCCTCCACCGGGCTACGAGCAGTACTTC. Translation: CASSEDPPPGYEQYF.

This clonotype has a count of ten or more. V usage is TRBV20-1 and J usage is TRBJ1-2, with 8 nucleotides matching TRBD1. The V and J ends lost 1 base and 4 bases, in that order; junction bases with no gene match: 2. CDR1 DFQATT and CDR2 SNEGSKA come from the germline V gene (reference sequence). The CDR3 consists of 13 residues. The CDR3 is CSARATGGYGYTF. The CDR3 coding sequence is TGCAGTGCTAGAGCTACAGGGGGCTATGGCTACACCTTC.

This clonotype was picked up a small number of times. The rearrangement uses TRBV18 and TRBJ2-3; D is ambiguous. Germline assignment: CDR1 KGHSH and CDR2 LQKENI. V dropped 3 bases and J dropped 6 bases, with 16 bases sitting between them. CDR3 size: 15 residues. CDR3 sequence reads: CASSPSTNRRDTQYF. The CDR3, as DNA: TGTGCCAGCTCACCTTCTACTAACCGCAGGGATACGCAGTATTTT.

The V and J genes are TRBV29-1 and TRBJ1-2; D perhaps matches TRBD1 (6 bases). Germline-derived CDR1 and CDR2 are SQVTM and ANQGSEA. This CDR3 is built from 12 residues. Trimming removed 7 bases from V and 7 bases from J, with 16 bases in between. The CDR3: CSDGTGARGYTF. Here the CDR3 DNA reads TGCAGCGACGGGACGGGGGCCCGTGGCTACACCTTC.